Below are 8 T cell receptor beta chains sequenced from a single sample in a study of shared clonotypes between healthy human individuals. The data were produced by immunoSEQ multiplex PCR, yet TCRdb's version contains in-frame clones alone and is incomplete. The data contain 650,000 to 750,000 clones, 60% to 80% of them singletons. Sequenced: memory CD4+ T cells sorted from blood. Subset given: CD45RA-negative fraction. Receptors were obtained from a woman younger than 45 in good health.

In regard to this clone: This sample includes further DNA sequences coding for the same CDR3. The rearrangement joins TRBV2 to TRBJ2-6, with D hard to call. Trimming left V 5 bases short and J 1 base short, with 6 bases between. Germline V gene lookup returns CDR1 SNHLY and CDR2 FYNNEI. This CDR3 has 14 amino acids. Here the CDR3 reads CASSLGSGANVLTF. DNA for the CDR3: TGTGCCAGCAGTTTGGGGTCTGGGGCCAACGTCCTGACTTTC.

V usage is TRBV6-1 and J usage is TRBJ1-1, with D maybe TRBD1 (5 bases). The germline V gene has CDR1 MNHNS and CDR2 SASEGT. The ends were cut back, 11 bases at V and 1 base at J, with 14 bases in the middle. This CDR3 is 13 amino acids long. The CDR3 loop reads CAEGVGPNTEAFF. DNA for the CDR3: TGTGCCGAAGGGGTGGGCCCGAACACTGAAGCTTTCTTT.

The V call is TRBV19, the J call TRBJ1-2, with D tentatively TRBD1 (5 bases). This CDR3 spans 17 amino acids. The germline V gene has CDR1 LNHDA and CDR2 SQIVND (reference sequence). V was cut by 2 bases and J by 5 bases, with 21 bases left in between. DNA of the CDR3: TGTGCCAGTAGTATATTGCCCCGGCAGGGTCGATCATATGGCTACACCTTC. This codes for CASSILPRQGRSYGYTF.

The chain employs TRBV11-2 and TRBJ1-2; 9 bases map to TRBD1. J was trimmed by 5 bases and V by 5 bases; bases with no gene match: 6. CDR3 length equals 14 residues. Germline lookup yields CDR1 SGHAT and CDR2 FQNNGV. The CDR3 bases are TGTGCCAGCAGCGCCGGGACAGGGCATTATGGCTACACCTTC. This translates into CASSAGTGHYGYTF. Supplemented by reference TRBV11-2 and TRBJ1-2, the full variable domain reads EAGVAQSPRYKIIEKRQSVAFWCNPISGHATLYWYQQILGQGPKLLIQFQNNGVVDDSQLPKDRFSAERLKGVDSTLKIQPAKLEDSAVYLCASSAGTGHYGYTFGSGTRLTVV.

The chain carries TRBV27 and TRBJ2-7; TRBD2 agrees at 13 bases. This CDR3 is 15 amino acids long. J lost 7 bases, V lost 5 bases, and 8 bases had no gene match. CDR1 is MNHEY, CDR2 SMNVEV, per germline (reference sequence). This CDR3 is CASSQTSGRNGEQYF. The CDR3 coding sequence is TGTGCCAGCAGTCAGACTAGCGGGAGGAACGGGGAGCAGTACTTC.

The chain joins TRBV6-1 to TRBJ1-3; TRBD1 aligns across 7 bases. The CDR3 sequence is 17 residues long. V shed 4 bases, J shed 2 bases, and the junction held 11 bases outside the gene matches. CDR1 is MNHNS, CDR2 SASEGT, per germline. The CDR3 DNA follows: TGTGCCAGCAGTGGCCGGGACAGCGCTTTCGCTGGAAACACCATATATTTT. Encoded protein: CASSGRDSAFAGNTIYF.

The rearrangement joins TRBV5-4 to TRBJ2-5, with TRBD1 identical over 8 bases. CDR1 is SGHNT and CDR2 is YYREEE in the germline V gene (reference sequence). This CDR3 contains 16 residues. The J segment lost 1 base and the V segment lost 0 bases, leaving 5 bases of the junction unmatched. The CDR3 DNA is TGTGCCAGCAGCTTGGCCCTCGGACAGGGCCAAGAGACCCAGTACTTC. It codes for CASSLALGQGQETQYF.

This clone was observed a handful of times. The rearrangement joins TRBV15 to TRBJ2-2; 7 bases are shared with TRBD2. CDR1 and CDR2 from the germline V gene are LNHNV and YYDKDF (reference sequence). With 0 bases clipped from V and 5 bases from J, the junction kept 3 bases outside the gene matches. There are 15 residues in the CDR3. The CDR3 loop is CATSREGSGTGELFF. DNA of the CDR3: TGTGCCACCAGCAGAGAGGGTAGCGGGACCGGGGAGCTGTTTTTT.